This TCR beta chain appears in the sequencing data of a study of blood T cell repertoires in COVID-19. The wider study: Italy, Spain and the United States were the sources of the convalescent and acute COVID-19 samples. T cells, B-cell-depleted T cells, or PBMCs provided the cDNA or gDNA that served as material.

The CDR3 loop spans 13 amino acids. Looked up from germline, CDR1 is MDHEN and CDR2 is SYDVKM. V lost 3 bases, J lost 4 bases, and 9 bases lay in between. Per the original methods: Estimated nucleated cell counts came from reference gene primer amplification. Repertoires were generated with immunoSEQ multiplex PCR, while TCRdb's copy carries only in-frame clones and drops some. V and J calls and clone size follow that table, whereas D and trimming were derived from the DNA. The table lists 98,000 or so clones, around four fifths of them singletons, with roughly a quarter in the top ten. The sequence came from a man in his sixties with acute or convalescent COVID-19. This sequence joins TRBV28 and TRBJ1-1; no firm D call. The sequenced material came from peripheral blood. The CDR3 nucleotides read TGTGCCAGCAGTTTGTCAGCGGGCACTGAAGCTTTCTTT. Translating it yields CASSLSAGTEAFF.